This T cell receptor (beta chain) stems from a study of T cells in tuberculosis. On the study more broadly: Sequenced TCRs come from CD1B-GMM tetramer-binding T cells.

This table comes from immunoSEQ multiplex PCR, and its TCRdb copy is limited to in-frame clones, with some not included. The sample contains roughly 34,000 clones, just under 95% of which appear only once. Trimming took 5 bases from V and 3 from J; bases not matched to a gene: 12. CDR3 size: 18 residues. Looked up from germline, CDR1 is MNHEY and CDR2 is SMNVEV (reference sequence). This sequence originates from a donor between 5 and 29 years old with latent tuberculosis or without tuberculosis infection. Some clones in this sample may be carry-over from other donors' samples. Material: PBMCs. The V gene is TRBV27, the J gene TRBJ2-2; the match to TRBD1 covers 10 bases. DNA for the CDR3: TGTGCCAGCAGTCCCTACCTGACAGGGGGCGCCTACACCGGGGAGCTGTTTTTT. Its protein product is CASSPYLTGGAYTGELFF.